Shown below are 7 T cell receptor beta chains from a single sample sequenced in a study of control samples from healthy donors and cancer patients. Method: immunoSEQ multiplex PCR; TCRdb's copy keeps in-frame clones and lacks some. The table lists around 120,000 clones, around 86% of them singletons. The source material was blood. These receptors all come from a man aged 35 to 55 in good health.

This clone was seen more than once but under ten times. This chain joins TRBV5-1 and TRBJ1-1; 8 positions agree with TRBD1. The CDR3 spans 14 residues. Germline loops: CDR1 SGHRS, CDR2 YFSETQ. J lost 3 bases, V lost 4 bases, and 5 bases had no gene match. In nucleotides, the CDR3 is TGCGCCAGCAGCCTGACAGGGGCGGACACTGAAGCTTTCTTT. Translating it yields CASSLTGADTEAFF.

The J gene is TRBJ2-7, the V gene TRBV10-3; 9 bases match TRBD2. CDR3 length equals 15 residues. Losses at the gene ends were 0 bases for V and 0 bases for J; bases not matched to a gene: 0. The germline V gene has CDR1 ENHRY and CDR2 SYGVKD. The CDR3 loop is CAISESSGGSYEQYF. DNA of the CDR3: TGTGCCATCAGTGAGTCTAGCGGGGGCTCCTACGAGCAGTACTTC.

The V call is TRBV29-1, the J call TRBJ2-1; 7 bases map to TRBD1. Germline CDR1 and CDR2: SQVTM and ANQGSEA. V lost 4 bases, J lost 4 bases, and 7 bases stayed unmatched. This CDR3 has 14 amino acids. CDR3 loop: CSVAGGERYNEQFF. Written as DNA, the CDR3 is TGCAGCGTTGCAGGGGGAGAAAGGTACAATGAGCAGTTCTTC.

This chain uses TRBV10-1 with TRBJ2-1; 8 bases are a match to TRBD1. Germline trimming cut 4 bases from V and 1 base from J; bases unmatched to any gene: 3. The CDR3 is made up of 15 amino acids. The germline V gene encodes CDR1 WNHNN and CDR2 SYGVQD (reference sequence). The CDR3 sequence: CASSVGQGSYNEQFF. DNA for the CDR3: TGCGCCAGCAGTGTAGGACAGGGATCCTACAATGAGCAGTTCTTC.

The chain carries TRBV7-9 and TRBJ2-5, with D unresolved. Germline CDR1 SEHNR, CDR2 FQNEAQ (reference sequence). This CDR3 is built from 14 residues. V was cut by 5 bases and J by 4 bases, with 14 bases left in between. The CDR3 region is CASSRFEARETQYF. CDR3 DNA sequence: TGTGCCAGCAGCCGCTTTGAGGCACGAGAGACCCAGTACTTC.

The V gene is TRBV5-1, the J gene TRBJ2-2; 9 positions match TRBD1. There are 17 residues in the CDR3. J gave up 2 bases and V 4 bases, and 9 bases lay outside the gene matches. Germline CDR1 is SGHRS and CDR2 is YFSETQ. CDR3 sequence (DNA): TGCGCCAGCAGCCGATCCGGGACAGGGAAAAACACCGGGGAGCTGTTTTTT. Protein: CASSRSGTGKNTGELFF. Full variable domain (remainder filled in from reference TRBV5-1 and TRBJ2-2): KAGVTQTPRYLIKTRGQQVTLSCSPISGHRSVSWYQQTPGQGLQFLFEYFSETQRNKGNFPGRFSGRQFSNSRSEMNVSTLELGDSALYLCASSRSGTGKNTGELFFGEGSRLTVL.

Note on this clone: The same CDR3 is also encoded by other DNA sequences in this sample. V is TRBV3-1 (or the pseudogene TRBV3-2) and J is TRBJ1-1, with D perhaps matching TRBD1 (6 bases). This CDR3 has 15 amino acids. The V gene's germline CDR1 is LGHDT and CDR2 YNNKEL (reference sequence). Trimming stripped 0 bases from V and 0 bases from J, with 8 bases between. For the CDR3, the DNA is TGTGCCAGCAGCCAAGAGGGGGGCATGAACACTGAAGCTTTCTTT. It yields the protein CASSQEGGMNTEAFF.